This section outlines one T cell receptor beta chain sequence together with its context. Its antigen has not been determined. It has no much larger one-base neighbor in the sample; base qualities were not kept. The cohort was made up of hundreds of healthy bone marrow donors. At the time of sampling, all cohort members were nominally healthy, though unrecorded immune exposures were likely present. The donor was CMV seronegative and was included in the group of 352 seronegative cohort members. A peripheral blood sample was provided by each donor, and peripheral blood mononuclear cells were used for TCR beta sequencing. Genomic DNA extraction from the blood cell samples was performed with the Qiagen DNeasy Blood Extraction Kit. Via the germline V gene (reference sequence), CDR1 is GTSNPN and CDR2 SVGIG. Trimming leaves V shorter by 2 bases and J shorter by 4 bases, with the junction holding 4 bases beyond the gene matches. The CDR3 holds 15 amino acids from the cysteine to the phenylalanine. Only CDR3 DNA is held: 45 bases, read in frame from base 1.

The source of the sample is a study of cytomegalovirus exposure and HLA in healthy donors listed by TCRdb under 2017. Regarding the study in general: An earlier analysis of 587 of the donors reported under 300 Gb of sequence data and approximately 120 million unique TCR beta sequences obtained from about 200 million T cells. Roughly 300 gigabases of sequencing data and approximately 85 million unique TCR sequences were included in an early release covering 550 to 650 HLA-typed donors. Among the approximately 420 genotyped donors, around 81% belonged to the genetic ancestry cluster associated with self-reported Caucasian donors. The study was designed to test whether signatures of past pathogen exposure could be identified by cataloging public T cell receptors. The study profiled the T cell repertoires of some 610 subjects by immunosequencing and related them to cytomegalovirus serostatus. Along with the approximately 650-subject first cohort, a separate validation cohort of around 110 different subjects was used. To predict cytomegalovirus infection status, the study combined high-throughput TCR immunosequencing, statistical association of individual TCRs with disease status, and machine learning. In a later analysis, previously published TCR beta repertoires from 666 donors were re-analyzed and high-resolution HLA genotyping was added so that TCR occurrence patterns could be studied. In the later analysis, no new phenotypic data were used to find candidate immune exposures; instead, reliance was placed on TCR beta sequences and their occurrence across donors. An earlier analysis of fewer than 750 of the donors used high-throughput TCR beta sequencing to judge whether each TCR beta V gene segment behaved as functional or pseudogenic. Donor age, sex, ethnicity and CMV serostatus were compiled alongside the repertoire data. A later genetic analysis used genome-wide SNP genotypes for about 65% of the 666 donors, treating that subset as a discovery cohort. Every repertoire in the discovery cohort had been generated on one and the same sequencing platform. HLA typing covered class I and class II loci at four-digit resolution. The number of donors typed differed by locus, with about 629-630 for A, B, C, DRB1 and DQB1, 522 for DQA1, over 600 for DPA1, and some 440 for DPB1. Roughly 5 DR-DQ haplotypes were treated as single units for association and clustering because of strong linkage in the cohort. On average, 235,054 unique TCR beta nucleotide sequences were sequenced per donor among a few hundred genotyped donors of the cohort, with roughly 18% of those sequences being non-productive.

The research as a whole found: A cluster of highly shared sequence variants was judged likely to be a technical artifact of the sequencing pipeline. Some IMGT-functional V segments, including TRBV6-2 and TRBV6-3, could not be distinguished by the 87-base-pair reads and were therefore excluded. A later genetic analysis associated a missense DCLRE1C variant with V-gene and J-gene trimming of TCR beta chains, and an independent cohort replicated the association. In vitro tests confirmed that a few of the cytomegalovirus-associated TCR beta chains recognize cytomegalovirus antigens. Linkage disequilibrium might explain the correlated functional status among segregating V segments, but an unknown experimental factor could not be excluded. Broadly in line with IMGT annotations, most TCR beta V segments showed up in productive rearrangements about 87% or about 30% of the time in an earlier analysis of around 600 of the donors. The authors suggested that the approach could potentially be extended to other disease states and immunological phenotypes. Because HLA typing was missing for some donors at each locus, association tests included only the typed subset. Only TCR beta chains were sequenced in this cohort, and the absence of alpha or paired-chain data limited detectable features. Most TCR sequences were observed very rarely across donors, whereas some public TCRs were present in many individuals. In a later analysis, the rate of TCR association differed among HLA loci, with DRB1 alleles having the most associated TCRs and HLA-C alleles having the fewest. The study listed approximately 150 TCR beta chains as associated with cytomegalovirus. Cytomegalovirus status was reported to be diagnosed by the classifier with high specificity and sensitivity in both the original and validation cohorts. A later analysis found that HLA-associated TCR beta chains were more clonally expanded and had lower generation probabilities than equally common non-associated chains. A further reported finding was that TCR beta sequences accurately predicted the HLA-A and HLA-B alleles for most subjects in the first cohort. In a later analysis, several top co-occurrence clusters were reported to appear linked to parvovirus B19, influenza, CMV and Epstein-Barr virus. In a later analysis, 16,951 TCR beta sequences were associated with specific HLA alleles at a false discovery rate of 0.05. Compared with the 666-donor mean, donors in an Asian-associated ancestry cluster had fewer N-insertions in productive TCRs, according to a later genetic analysis. For the cohort, immune exposure information was limited to CMV serostatus. Because counts were too low, approximately 15 rarely observed V segments, including chromosome 9 orphons, were excluded from the earlier analysis of several hundred of the donors. Strong co-occurrence of HLA alleles, especially DR and DQ, made assigning TCR associations to individual alleles difficult. Roughly uniform sequencing depth across donors was assumed in presence/absence analyses, although this assumption may not hold. A later analysis found that most CMV-associated TCR beta chains appeared HLA-restricted, with HLA associations seemingly driven largely by CMV exposure.

The library was produced with the immunoSEQ multiplex PCR assay. The multiplex PCR relied on a mix of 60 forward primers for TCR Vbeta segments and 13 reverse primers for TCR Jbeta segments. The CDR3 region of rearranged TCR beta genes was amplified from genomic DNA with a multiplex PCR assay. Amplified TCR beta libraries were sequenced as 87-base-pair reads on the Illumina HiSeq System. The original methods were these. In a later analysis, 70 million to 95 million unique TCR beta chains were counted across the 650 to 700 repertoires, and about 9.9 million of these chains were shared by at least two donors. To remove PCR and sequencing errors, raw reads were error-corrected and collapsed into unique sequences using a nearest-neighbor algorithm that merged closely related sequences. To assign V, D and J gene segments, CDR3 sequences were aligned to IMGT reference sequences. Each retained sequence needed at least a six-nucleotide match to both a V gene segment and a J gene segment. Rearrangements were classified as productive when the CDR3 lacked stop codons and remained in frame with V and J, and all other rearrangements were classified as non-productive. CDR3 was defined according to IMGT convention as the region running from the second conserved V-encoded cysteine to the conserved J-encoded phenylalanine. In an earlier analysis of around 600 of the donors, sequences lacking an unambiguous match to a single V gene segment were excluded. In an earlier analysis of more than 500 of the donors, a V segment was called functional when productive rearrangements were above 56.7%, and segregating when the standard deviation between donors exceeded 5%. To diagnose cytomegalovirus status from the catalog of TCR beta chain sequences, a statistical classification framework was built. A later analysis assigned V and J genes by comparing TCR nucleotide sequences with IMGT/GENE-DB human TR gene sequences. Using the TCRdist pipeline, a later analysis assigned CDR3 sequences along with most-parsimonious VDJ recombination scenarios. A later analysis defined each TCR beta chain by its CDR3 amino acid sequence plus V-gene family, and excluded reads lacking a unique V-gene family. To address suspected cross-contamination and a sequencing artifact, a later analysis removed 592 highly shared, low-generation-probability nucleotide sequences. A later analysis calculated a clonal expansion index for each public chain from normalized within-repertoire ranks of inferred template counts. In a later analysis, generation probabilities were computed using a VDJ recombination model fitted to out-of-frame rearrangements, and the results were checked against IGoR. A later analysis scored TCR-TCR, TCR-HLA and TCR-CMV co-occurrence with hypergeometric tests, applying a repertoire-size bias correction to TCR pairs. A later analysis estimated false discovery rates by permuting HLA or CMV assignments 20 times. In a later analysis, co-occurring TCRs were grouped using DBSCAN, with TCRdist sequence similarity added in when clustering inside HLA-allele-positive subsets. Repertoires with fewer than 30,000 or more than 120,000 public chains were left out of co-occurrence clustering, as were about 5 repertoires with anomalous nucleotide sharing. What TCRdb holds here is the immuneACCESS table cut down to in-frame rearrangements. Part of the clones is not present; checked against another copy, under half of the missing clones reflect an unresolved V gene, and the others are unexplained. V and J calls and clone size are copied from that table; D and trimming were computed from the DNA. The sample yields some 120,000 clones; about four fifths were counted once. The ten largest account for 1.6% of the sample.

This chain joins TRBV30 to TRBJ2-2, and 10 bases in between align with TRBD1. The sample comprised PBMCs. This sequence originates from a woman aged 18-35 years in good health and CMV-seronegative. CDR3 protein: CAWSLDRGITGELFF. The nucleotide sequence is given as TGTGCCTGGAGTTTGGACAGGGGGATCACCGGGGAGCTGTTTTTT.